This TCR beta chain was recovered during a study of T-cell reconstitution after alpha-beta-depleted transplantation in children. General study findings and limits: Newly generated T cells supplied most T-cell counts and diversity one year post-transplant. Several hundred graft clones that had expanded were reportedly the source of alpha-beta T cells about two months after transplant.

Unique molecular identifiers were incorporated when the TCRbeta library was constructed. MiXCR, applied by TCRdb to the PCR reads, yields one record per CDR3 protein. The profile covers roughly 100,000 distinct CDR3 sequences, with about 7.5% appearing a single time and less than 20% taken by the ten largest. The CDR3 is made up of 14 amino acids. Germline V gene lookup returns CDR1 SGHRS and CDR2 YFSETQ. The germline V and J ends were trimmed by 4 bases and 7 bases, with 17 bases remaining between them. About this clonotype: The antigen is unknown.

The J gene is TRBJ1-2, the V gene TRBV5-1; D may be TRBD1 (5 bases). The clonotype originates from a boy between 2 and 10 years old with acute lymphoblastic leukemia, due to receive a stem cell transplant. The sequencing used PBMCs, collected before TCRalphabeta/CD19-depleted stem cell transplant. The CDR3 protein is CASSLAGGSGGYTF. The CDR3 DNA reads TGCGCCAGCAGCCTGGCCGGGGGTTCCGGTGGCTACACCTTC.